These 32 T cell receptor beta chains were all obtained from the same sample, sequenced in a study of T cell responses to AZD1222 COVID-19 vaccine (dated by TCRdb to the early 2020s). Libraries were constructed by the immunoSEQ multiplex PCR assay. TCRdb took this table from immuneACCESS and kept in-frame rearrangements with V and J called. Such tables lack part of the clones; where checked against another copy, unresolved V genes explain under half of the gap, and the rest is unexplained. For this sample there are under 130,000 clones; around 94% appear just once. Under 2.5% of the sample rests with the top ten. In the paper's terms, the time point label means: baseline before first vaccination. This specimen consisted of peripheral blood, obtained on day 0 of AZD1222 vaccination. All receptors derive from an adult in good health.

The gene calls are TRBV5-4 and TRBJ2-7, with 12 bases lining up with TRBD1. The CDR3 extends over 13 amino acids. Germline loops: CDR1 SGHNT, CDR2 YYREEE (reference sequence). V gave up 4 bases and J gave up 7 bases; unmatched junction bases: 3. CDR3 residues: CASSGDRGREQYF. The DNA for the CDR3 is TGTGCCAGCAGCGGGGACAGGGGGCGGGAGCAGTACTTC.

The gene calls are TRBV4-1 and TRBJ1-1; no definite D call. The CDR3 has 13 residues. Trimming removed 3 bases at V and 1 base at J, with 6 bases between. Germline loops: CDR1 MGHRA, CDR2 YSYEKL. The CDR3 sequence is CASSQVGNTEAFF. The CDR3 nucleotides are TGCGCCAGCAGCCAGGTGGGGAACACTGAAGCTTTCTTT.

This rearrangement joins TRBV15 to TRBJ2-7, with D possibly TRBD1 on 5 matching bases. The CDR3 is 17 amino acids. Trimming removed 2 bases from V and 0 bases from J, with 17 bases in between. Germline assignment: CDR1 LNHNV and CDR2 YYDKDF (reference sequence). The CDR3 reads CATSRSRAGASSYEQYF. The CDR3, as DNA: TGTGCCACCAGCAGATCCAGGGCTGGGGCAAGCTCCTACGAGCAGTACTTC.

This rearrangement joins TRBV19 to TRBJ1-5; weak D call: TRBD1 (5 bases). The V end was cut by 3 bases, the J end by 4 bases, with 10 bases between. The CDR3 length is 14 residues. Per germline, CDR1 LNHDA and CDR2 SQIVND (reference sequence). CDR3 in DNA: TGTGCCAGTAGTATGAGAGGGGTGAATCAGCCCCAGCATTTT. Translation: CASSMRGVNQPQHF.

The CDR3 loop is CAGRTGGGGYTF. In DNA, the CDR3 is TGTGCCGGCAGGACAGGGGGGGGTGGCTACACCTTC. J is TRBJ1-2 and V is TRBV21-1; TRBD1 is the table's D call and was not checked against the DNA. TRBV21-1 is a documented pseudogene. This CDR3 has 12 residues.

V is TRBV5-6 and J is TRBJ1-3, with D perhaps matching TRBD1 (6 bases). V dropped 2 bases and J dropped 2 bases, with 17 bases sitting between them. Germline assignment: CDR1 SGHDT and CDR2 YYEEEE. The CDR3 has 17 amino acids. The CDR3 reads CASSFGGPGPAGNTIYF. The DNA for the CDR3 is TGTGCCAGCAGCTTTGGGGGCCCGGGGCCCGCTGGAAACACCATATATTTT.

V and J are TRBV6-5 and TRBJ1-1; D is uncertain. There are 14 residues in the CDR3. CDR1 MNHEY and CDR2 SVGAGI come from the germline V gene. V lost 7 bases, J lost 1 base, and 13 bases lay in between. CDR3 bases: TGTGCCAGCAATCCCCAGGTCGGGAACACTGAAGCTTTCTTT. Amino acid sequence: CASNPQVGNTEAFF.

This clone appeared once. The chain couples TRBV4-1 to TRBJ2-7; D not resolved. V was pared by 1 base and J by 0 bases, with 7 bases between. The CDR3 consists of 14 residues. Germline V gives CDR1 MGHRA, CDR2 YSYEKL. The CDR3 sequence is CASSQVDISYEQYF. In nucleotides, the CDR3 is TGCGCCAGCAGCCAAGTGGATATCTCCTACGAGCAGTACTTC.

The chain is built from TRBV28 and TRBJ1-2; the D is unclear. V lost 10 bases and J lost 4, with 28 bases in between. Germline V CDR1 and CDR2: MDHEN, SYDVKM. This CDR3 contains 17 residues. CDR3 nucleotides: TGTGCCACCCAAGAATTTAGAGGACCGCCAAACCCCTATGGCTACACCTTC. This translates into CATQEFRGPPNPYGYTF.

This sequence joins TRBV5-5 and TRBJ1-1; 11 nucleotides agree with TRBD1. CDR3 size: 16 residues. After removal of 1 base from V and 6 bases from J, the junction contained 8 bases not matched to a gene. Germline values: CDR1 SGHKS, CDR2 YYEKEE (reference sequence). The CDR3 nucleotides read TGTGCCAGCAGCTTGTTAGGACAGGGGGCCGGGGCTGAAGCTTTCTTT. The encoded protein is CASSLLGQGAGAEAFF.

This chain uses TRBV6-5 with TRBJ1-1, with 7 bases fitting TRBD1. Germline V lookup: CDR1 MNHEY, CDR2 SVGAGI. The ends lost 2 bases at V and 4 bases at J; junction bases unmatched: 10. The CDR3 contains 16 residues. CDR3 DNA sequence: TGTGCCAGCAGTTACGCGACAGGGCCCTTGTCCACTGAAGCTTTCTTT. Encoded protein: CASSYATGPLSTEAFF.

The CDR3 DNA sequence: TGTGCCAGCAGCTTAGGGACAATGGGAAGGACTGAAGCTTTCTTT. Protein sequence: CASSLGTMGRTEAFF. The chain couples TRBV11-2 to TRBJ1-1; the D gene is possibly TRBD1 (5 bases). Trimming removed 1 base at V and 5 bases at J, with 14 bases between. The V gene's germline CDR1 is SGHAT and CDR2 FQNNGV. The CDR3 covers 15 residues.

This sequence joins TRBV12-5 and TRBJ2-1, with TRBD1 as a possible D gene (5 bases). With 1 base removed from V and 7 bases from J, the gap between germline ends came to 14 bases. The CDR3 is 15 residues long. Germline-derived CDR1 and CDR2 are LGHNT and FRNRAP. The CDR3 nucleotides read TGTGCTAGTGGTTTGGGGCTGGGGCAGATTAATGAGCAGTTCTTC. It specifies CASGLGLGQINEQFF.

In this sample, this clone turned up once. The chain recombines TRBV4-1 with TRBJ2-1; tentative D call: TRBD2 (6 bases). The germline V gene has CDR1 MGHRA and CDR2 YSYEKL. The CDR3 spans 15 residues. Deletions cut 3 bases from V and 7 bases from J, with 16 bases between. Here the CDR3 DNA reads TGCGCCAGCAGCCAGATAGCGGCAACGGGGAATGAGCAGTTCTTC. It yields the protein CASSQIAATGNEQFF.

J is TRBJ1-2 and V is TRBV14; D gene unclear. The CDR3 extends over 13 amino acids. Between the trimmed V and J ends, which lost 0 bases and 5 bases, there was a span of 7 bases. Germline values: CDR1 SGHDN, CDR2 FVKESK. CDR3 DNA: TGTGCCAGCAGCCAAGATCTCAATTATGGCTACACCTTC. Translation gives CASSQDLNYGYTF.

The rearrangement links TRBV10-3 to TRBJ1-1, with a weak D call TRBD1 (6 bases). V lost 6 bases and J lost 0, with 17 bases in between. Germline V gene sequence: CDR1 ENHRY, CDR2 SYGVKD. CDR3 length equals 16 residues. This CDR3 reads CAIRKETGFMNTEAFF. CDR3 in DNA: TGTGCCATCAGAAAGGAAACAGGGTTTATGAACACTGAAGCTTTCTTT.

The chain joins TRBV5-1 to TRBJ1-1; tentatively, D is TRBD1 (6 bases). CDR1 SGHRS and CDR2 YFSETQ come from the germline V gene. V dropped 6 bases and J dropped 7 bases, with 16 bases sitting between them. The CDR3 is 13 amino acids. The CDR3 region has the DNA TGCGCCAGCAACCGACTTCAGGGGAGTGAAGCTTTCTTT. This translates into CASNRLQGSEAFF.

The chain joins TRBV27 to TRBJ1-5, with TRBD1 matching over 7 bases. CDR1 and CDR2 from the germline V gene are MNHEY and SMNVEV (reference sequence). V shed 6 bases and J 9 bases; nucleotides not matched to a gene: 11. The CDR3 length is 14 residues. The CDR3 coding sequence is TGTGCCAGCAGCGTGACAGGGACTCGAGGGCCCCAGCATTTT. Protein sequence: CASSVTGTRGPQHF.

This chain links TRBV18 with TRBJ2-7; 7 nucleotides match TRBD1. The junction had 10 bases not matched to a gene; V was cut back by 9 bases and J by 5 bases. Germline loops: CDR1 KGHSH, CDR2 LQKENI. The CDR3 length is 13 residues. CDR3 DNA: TGTGCCAGTCTCAGACAGGGTGGGGACGAGCAGTACTTC. Translated: CASLRQGGDEQYF. Variable domain in full (rest from reference TRBV18 and TRBJ2-7): NAGVMQNPRHLVRRRGQEARLRCSPMKGHSHVYWYRQLPEEGLKFMVYLQKENIIDESGMPKERFSAEFPKEGPSILRIQQVVRGDSAAYFCASLRQGGDEQYFGPGTRLTVT.

This chain's CDR3 is CASSVGGGTDTQYF. CDR3 in DNA: TGTGCCAGCAGCGTGGGGGGCGGCACAGATACGCAGTATTTT. The chain carries TRBV7-2 and TRBJ2-3, with D tentatively TRBD1 or TRBD2 (6 bases each). Per germline, CDR1 SGHTA and CDR2 FQGNSA. V was shortened by 5 bases and J by 1 base, with 10 bases between the two germline ends. This CDR3 has 14 amino acids.

The chain couples TRBV27 to TRBJ1-1; the D gene is possibly TRBD1 (6 bases). V was trimmed by 6 bases and J by 4 bases, leaving 15 bases between them. The CDR3 is 14 residues long. Germline CDR1 reads MNHEY; CDR2 reads SMNVEV (reference sequence). The CDR3 here is CASSSSAGATEAFF. CDR3 DNA: TGTGCCAGCAGCTCTTCGGCGGGGGCCACTGAAGCTTTCTTT.

The genes are TRBV7-2 and TRBJ2-2, with a possible D match to TRBD1 (5 bases). CDR1 and CDR2 (germline): SGHTA, FQGNSA. This CDR3 comprises 16 residues. V was cut by 5 bases and J by 4 bases, with 17 bases left in between. The CDR3 is CASSPQTRQSTGELFF. For the CDR3, the DNA is TGTGCCAGCAGCCCGCAAACCAGACAGAGCACCGGGGAGCTGTTTTTT. Supplemented by reference TRBV7-2 and TRBJ2-2, the full variable domain reads GAGVSQSPSNKVTEKGKDVELRCDPISGHTALYWYRQSLGQGLEFLIYFQGNSAPDKSGLPSDRFSAERTGGSVSTLTIQRTQQEDSAVYLCASSPQTRQSTGELFFGEGSRLTVL.

Worth noting for this clone: Because it lacks the conserved phenylalanine or tryptophan at the end, this CDR3 is likely a read error. No DNA is shown, since the ends of the CDR3 on it are uncertain; the CDR3 is the one TCRdb lists. The chain uses TRBV7-2 and TRBJ2-7; the D call in the table, TRBD1, was not verified against the DNA. Germline lookup yields CDR1 SGHTA and CDR2 FQGNSA. The CDR3 length equals 10 residues, ends included. The CDR3 sequence: CASSDRDRGL.

This chain joins TRBV3-1 (or the pseudogene TRBV3-2) and TRBJ1-3; D remains ambiguous. The CDR3 spans 13 residues. CDR1 is LGHDT, CDR2 YNNKEL, per germline (reference sequence). V lost 0 bases, J lost 4 bases, and 4 bases lay in between. The CDR3 loop is CASSQDVGNTIYF. CDR3 sequence (DNA): TGTGCCAGCAGCCAAGATGTAGGAAACACCATATATTTT.

The chain joins TRBV28 to TRBJ1-5; 8 bases fit TRBD1. Germline V CDR1 and CDR2: MDHEN, SYDVKM. The CDR3 has 13 residues. Trimming cost V 10 bases and J 2 bases; bases outside gene matches: 4. CDR3 sequence (DNA): TGTGCCACCAGGGGACAGGGCAATCAGCCCCAGCATTTT. Translating it yields CATRGQGNQPQHF.

V and J are TRBV27 and TRBJ1-1; D is uncertain. V was cut by 4 bases and J by 8 bases, with 20 bases left in between. The CDR3 contains 15 residues. CDR1 is MNHEY and CDR2 is SMNVEV in the germline V gene (reference sequence). CDR3 protein: CASSSLLRGKSEAFF. The DNA of the CDR3 is TGTGCCAGCAGTTCCCTTTTACGGGGAAAGTCGGAAGCTTTCTTT.

The chain is built from TRBV3-1 (or the pseudogene TRBV3-2) and TRBJ1-1, with D maybe TRBD1 (6 bases). Germline CDR1 reads LGHDT; CDR2 reads YNNKEL (reference sequence). With 3 bases removed from V and 4 bases from J, the gap between germline ends came to 9 bases. The CDR3 contains 13 residues. DNA for the CDR3: TGTGCCAGCAGCCAGGGGGCGCGCACTGAAGCTTTCTTT. Amino acids: CASSQGARTEAFF.

This chain links TRBV3-1 (or the pseudogene TRBV3-2) with TRBJ2-1; no reliable D call. V gave up 0 bases and J gave up 1 base, with 10 bases separating them. The CDR3 is 16 residues long. Germline CDR1 is LGHDT and CDR2 is YNNKEL (reference sequence). CDR3 amino acids: CASSQDLFSSYNEQFF. CDR3 in DNA: TGTGCCAGCAGCCAAGACCTTTTTAGTTCCTACAATGAGCAGTTCTTC.

This CDR3 reads CASSSGSSNEQFF. CDR3 DNA: TGTGCCAGCAGCTCCGGGTCTAGCAATGAGCAGTTCTTC. The chain recombines TRBV5-4 with TRBJ2-1, with D uncertain. Trimming took 3 bases from V and 6 from J, leaving 10 bases between them. Germline V gene data show CDR1 as SGHNT and CDR2 as YYREEE (reference sequence). CDR3 length: 13 residues.

The chain recombines TRBV7-6 with TRBJ1-2; D perhaps matches TRBD1 (5 bases). This CDR3 contains 18 residues. Per germline, CDR1 SGHVS and CDR2 FNYEAQ. Deletions cut 4 bases from V and 5 bases from J, with 26 bases between. CDR3 sequence (DNA): TGTGCCAGCAGCTCTAACGGGGGGTCCCTTTCTACTCTTTATGGCTACACCTTC. Protein: CASSSNGGSLSTLYGYTF.

Written as DNA, the CDR3 is TGTGCCAGCAGCTTAGGCCTAGCGGTGAACACCGGGGAGCTGTTTTTT. Amino acids: CASSLGLAVNTGELFF. The chain uses TRBV7-9 and TRBJ2-2; TRBD2 agrees at 7 bases. CDR3 length equals 16 residues. The germline V gene encodes CDR1 SEHNR and CDR2 FQNEAQ (reference sequence). V lost 1 base, J lost 1 base, and 3 bases stayed unmatched.

This clone appeared a few times. V and J are TRBV28 and TRBJ1-2, with TRBD1 matching over 7 bases. The CDR3 consists of 14 residues. The germline gives CDR1 MDHEN, CDR2 SYDVKM. With 4 bases clipped from V and 4 bases from J, the junction kept 6 bases outside the gene matches. The CDR3 protein is CASSSYRGAYGYTF. In nucleotides, the CDR3 is TGTGCCAGCAGTTCGTACAGGGGCGCCTATGGCTACACCTTC.